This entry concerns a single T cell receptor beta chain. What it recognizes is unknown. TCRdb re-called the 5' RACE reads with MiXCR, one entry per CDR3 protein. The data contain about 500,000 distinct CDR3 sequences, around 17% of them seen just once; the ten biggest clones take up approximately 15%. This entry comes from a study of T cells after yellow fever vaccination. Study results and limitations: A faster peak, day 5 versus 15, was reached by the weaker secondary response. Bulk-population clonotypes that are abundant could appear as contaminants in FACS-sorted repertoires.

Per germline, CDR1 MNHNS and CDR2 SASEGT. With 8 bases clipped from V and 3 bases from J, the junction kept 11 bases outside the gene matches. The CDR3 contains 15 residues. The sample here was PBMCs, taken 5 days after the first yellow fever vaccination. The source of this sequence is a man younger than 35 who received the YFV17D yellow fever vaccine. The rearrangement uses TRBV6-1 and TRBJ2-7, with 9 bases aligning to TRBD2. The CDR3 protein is CASRGLAGFSYEQYF. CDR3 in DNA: TGTGCCAGCCGGGGGCTAGCGGGGTTCAGCTACGAGCAGTACTTC.